A selection of T cell receptor beta chains follows, all from one sample in a study of beta chain features in type 1 diabetes. The protocol was immunoSEQ multiplex PCR, while the TCRdb copy is restricted to in-frame clones and leaves out a portion. The sample lists 400,000 or so clones, around 12% seen once, with about 0.01% in the top ten. The sequenced sample was naive CD4+ T cells from blood. Receptor source: a woman aged 18-35 years with type 1 diabetes. CDR3s include the opening cysteine and the closing phenylalanine or tryptophan. The D gene is left open where the match is weak. The size field is filled for only some rows; it gives once, few, many or a size class.

v_call: TRBV25-1; d_call: NA; clone_size: few; j_call: TRBJ2-1; cdr3_aa: CASSGQFTYNEQFF; cdr3_nt: TGTGCCAGCAGTGGCCAGTTCACGTACAATGAGCAGTTCTTC
v_call: TRBV18; d_call: NA; clone_size: few; j_call: TRBJ1-1; cdr3_aa: CASSLVGDTEAFF; cdr3_nt: TGTGCCAGCTCATTGGTTGGAGACACTGAAGCTTTCTTT
v_call: TRBV7-2; d_call: NA; clone_size: NA; j_call: TRBJ2-6; cdr3_aa: CASSLYGSGANVLTF; cdr3_nt: TGTGCCAGCAGCTTATACGGCTCTGGGGCCAACGTCCTGACTTTC
v_call: TRBV27; d_call: TRBD2; clone_size: NA; j_call: TRBJ2-3; cdr3_aa: CASSHTGTSGTDTQYF; cdr3_nt: TGTGCCAGCAGCCATACCGGGACTAGTGGCACAGATACGCAGTATTTT
v_call: TRBV7-9; d_call: TRBD2; clone_size: NA; j_call: TRBJ2-2; cdr3_aa: CASSLAGTTVELFF; cdr3_nt: TGTGCCAGCAGCTTAGCGGGGACTACCGTGGAGCTGTTTTTT
v_call: TRBV6-5; d_call: NA; clone_size: NA; j_call: TRBJ2-1; cdr3_aa: CASSYDDSSPAFF; cdr3_nt: TGTGCCAGCAGTTACGACGACAGCTCACCGGCGTTCTTC
v_call: TRBV19; d_call: NA; clone_size: NA; j_call: TRBJ2-1; cdr3_aa: CASSIQYYNEQFF; cdr3_nt: TGTGCCAGTAGTATCCAGTATTACAATGAGCAGTTCTTC
v_call: TRBV28; d_call: TRBD1; clone_size: NA; j_call: TRBJ2-7; cdr3_aa: CASKPTGTGGYEQYF; cdr3_nt: TGTGCCAGCAAACCAACCGGGACAGGGGGTTACGAGCAGTACTTC
v_call: TRBV9; d_call: NA; clone_size: few; j_call: TRBJ2-7; cdr3_aa: CASSVDLGPYEQYF; cdr3_nt: TGTGCCAGCAGCGTAGATCTGGGGCCCTACGAGCAGTACTTC
v_call: TRBV11-3; d_call: NA; clone_size: NA; j_call: TRBJ2-3; cdr3_aa: CASSLTGTDTQYF; cdr3_nt: TGTGCCAGCAGCTTAACAGGCACAGATACGCAGTATTTT
v_call: TRBV5-6; d_call: NA; clone_size: few; j_call: TRBJ1-1; cdr3_aa: CASSWATVNTEAFF; cdr3_nt: TGTGCCAGCAGCTGGGCGACGGTGAACACTGAAGCTTTCTTT
v_call: TRBV5-1; d_call: TRBD1; clone_size: NA; j_call: TRBJ2-7; cdr3_aa: CASSLGQAPYEQYF; cdr3_nt: TGCGCCAGCAGCCTGGGACAGGCCCCCTACGAGCAGTACTTC
v_call: TRBV18; d_call: TRBD1; clone_size: NA; j_call: TRBJ2-1; cdr3_aa: CASSPVLGQGFNEQFF; cdr3_nt: TGTGCCAGCTCACCAGTTTTAGGACAGGGGTTCAATGAGCAGTTCTTC
v_call: TRBV5-6; d_call: NA; clone_size: few; j_call: TRBJ2-7; cdr3_aa: CASSASSYEQYF; cdr3_nt: TGTGCCAGCAGCGCGAGCTCCTACGAGCAGTACTTC
v_call: TRBV18; d_call: NA; clone_size: NA; j_call: TRBJ1-1; cdr3_aa: CASSQNSENTEAFF; cdr3_nt: TGTGCCAGCTCACAAAACTCCGAGAACACTGAAGCTTTCTTT
v_call: TRBV30; d_call: NA; clone_size: NA; j_call: TRBJ1-2; cdr3_aa: CAWSLPGINYGYTF; cdr3_nt: TGTGCCTGGAGTTTGCCGGGGATTAACTATGGCTACACCTTC
v_call: TRBV9; d_call: TRBD1; clone_size: few; j_call: TRBJ1-1; cdr3_aa: CASSPHDWTGNTEAFF; cdr3_nt: TGTGCCAGCAGCCCTCATGATTGGACAGGGAACACTGAAGCTTTCTTT
v_call: TRBV7-6; d_call: NA; clone_size: few; j_call: TRBJ2-5; cdr3_aa: CASSLGPAKETQYF; cdr3_nt: TGTGCCAGCAGCTTAGGTCCTGCGAAAGAGACCCAGTACTTC
v_call: TRBV13; d_call: TRBD2; clone_size: NA; j_call: TRBJ2-1; cdr3_aa: CASSPEPGLAGNNEQFF; cdr3_nt: TGTGCCAGCAGCCCAGAACCGGGACTAGCGGGCAACAATGAGCAGTTCTTC
v_call: TRBV7-9; d_call: NA; clone_size: NA; j_call: TRBJ1-2; cdr3_aa: CASSPPGEGGYTF; cdr3_nt: TGTGCCAGCAGCCCTCCGGGGGAAGGTGGCTACACCTTC
v_call: TRBV9; d_call: NA; clone_size: few; j_call: TRBJ1-2; cdr3_aa: CASSVEGDYGYTF; cdr3_nt: TGTGCCAGCAGCGTAGAGGGGGACTATGGCTACACCTTC
v_call: TRBV5-4; d_call: TRBD1; clone_size: NA; j_call: TRBJ2-1; cdr3_aa: CASSSPGQGFKYEQFF; cdr3_nt: TGTGCCAGCAGCTCCCCGGGACAGGGGTTCAAGTATGAGCAGTTCTTC
v_call: TRBV7-6; d_call: NA; clone_size: few; j_call: TRBJ2-7; cdr3_aa: CASSLRGYEQYF; cdr3_nt: TGTGCCAGCAGTTTAAGGGGCTACGAGCAGTACTTC
v_call: TRBV28; d_call: NA; clone_size: few; j_call: TRBJ1-4; cdr3_aa: CASSSRVWTEKLFF; cdr3_nt: TGTGCCAGCAGTTCCAGGGTCTGGACTGAAAAACTGTTTTTT
v_call: TRBV4-3; d_call: TRBD1; clone_size: few; j_call: TRBJ1-3; cdr3_aa: CASSQGQGAAGNTIYF; cdr3_nt: TGCGCCAGCAGCCAAGGTCAGGGGGCAGCTGGAAACACCATATATTTT
v_call: TRBV27; d_call: TRBD1; clone_size: NA; j_call: TRBJ2-7; cdr3_aa: CASSPRDRTYEQYF; cdr3_nt: TGTGCCAGCAGTCCGAGGGACAGAACCTACGAGCAGTACTTC
v_call: TRBV29-1; d_call: NA; clone_size: NA; j_call: TRBJ2-3; cdr3_aa: CSVARDSDTQYF; cdr3_nt: TGCAGCGTCGCCCGGGACTCGGATACGCAGTATTTT
v_call: TRBV19; d_call: TRBD1; clone_size: NA; j_call: TRBJ2-7; cdr3_aa: CASSATGLTYEQYF; cdr3_nt: TGTGCCAGTAGTGCGACAGGGTTGACATACGAGCAGTACTTC
v_call: TRBV9; d_call: NA; clone_size: NA; j_call: TRBJ1-2; cdr3_aa: CASSATGYGYTF; cdr3_nt: TGTGCCAGCAGCGCAACAGGTTATGGCTACACCTTC